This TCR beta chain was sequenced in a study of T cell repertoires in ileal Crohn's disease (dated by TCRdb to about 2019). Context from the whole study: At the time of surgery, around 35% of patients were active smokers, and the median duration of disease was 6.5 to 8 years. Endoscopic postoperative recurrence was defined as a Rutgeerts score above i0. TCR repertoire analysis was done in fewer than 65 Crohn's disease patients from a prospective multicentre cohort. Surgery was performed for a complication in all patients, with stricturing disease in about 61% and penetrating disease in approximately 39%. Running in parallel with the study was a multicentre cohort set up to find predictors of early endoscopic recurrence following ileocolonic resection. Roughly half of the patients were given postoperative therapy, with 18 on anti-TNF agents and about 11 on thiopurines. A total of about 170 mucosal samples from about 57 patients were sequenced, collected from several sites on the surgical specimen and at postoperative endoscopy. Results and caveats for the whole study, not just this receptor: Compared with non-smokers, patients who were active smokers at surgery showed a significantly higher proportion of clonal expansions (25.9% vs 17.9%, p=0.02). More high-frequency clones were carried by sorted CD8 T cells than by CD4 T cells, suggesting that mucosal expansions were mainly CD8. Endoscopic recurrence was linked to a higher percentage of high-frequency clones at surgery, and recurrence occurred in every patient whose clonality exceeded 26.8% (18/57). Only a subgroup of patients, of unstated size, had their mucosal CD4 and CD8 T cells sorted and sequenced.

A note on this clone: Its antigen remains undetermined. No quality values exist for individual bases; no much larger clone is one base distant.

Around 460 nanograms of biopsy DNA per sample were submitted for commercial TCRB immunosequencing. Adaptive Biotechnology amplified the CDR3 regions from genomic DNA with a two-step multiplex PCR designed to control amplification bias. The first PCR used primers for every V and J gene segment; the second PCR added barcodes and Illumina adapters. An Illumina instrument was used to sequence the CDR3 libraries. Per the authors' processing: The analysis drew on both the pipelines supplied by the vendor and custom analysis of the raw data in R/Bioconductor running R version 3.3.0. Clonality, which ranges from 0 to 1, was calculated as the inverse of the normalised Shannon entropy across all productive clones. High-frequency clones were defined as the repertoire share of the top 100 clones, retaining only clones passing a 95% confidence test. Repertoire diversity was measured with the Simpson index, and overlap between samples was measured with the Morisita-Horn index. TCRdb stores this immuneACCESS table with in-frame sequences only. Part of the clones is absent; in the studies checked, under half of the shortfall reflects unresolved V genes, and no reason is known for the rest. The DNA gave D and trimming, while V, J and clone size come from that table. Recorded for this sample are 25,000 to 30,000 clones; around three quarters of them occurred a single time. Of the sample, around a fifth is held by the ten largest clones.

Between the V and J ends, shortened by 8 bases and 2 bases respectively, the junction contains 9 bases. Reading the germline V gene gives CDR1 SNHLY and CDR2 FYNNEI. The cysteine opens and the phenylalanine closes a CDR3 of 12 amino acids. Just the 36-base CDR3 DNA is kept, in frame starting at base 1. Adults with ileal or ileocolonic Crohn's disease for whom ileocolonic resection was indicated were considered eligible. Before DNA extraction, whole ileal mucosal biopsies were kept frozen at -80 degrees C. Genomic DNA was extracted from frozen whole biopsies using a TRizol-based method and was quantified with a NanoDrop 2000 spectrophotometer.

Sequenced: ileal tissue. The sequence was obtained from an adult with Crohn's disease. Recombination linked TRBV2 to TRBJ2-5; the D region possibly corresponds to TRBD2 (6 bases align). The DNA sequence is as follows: TGTGCCAGCTGCCGGGGGCAAGAGACCCAGTACTTC. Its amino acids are CASCRGQETQYF.